These 2 T cell receptor beta chains share one sample of origin, sequenced in a study of circulating and synovial CD4+ cells in juvenile arthritis (dated by TCRdb to the mid-2010s). The library was obtained by the immunoSEQ multiplex PCR assay. In its TCRdb copy, this immuneACCESS table keeps in-frame sequences only and misses some clones. Where compared with another copy, unresolved V genes explain less than half of these, and the others have no known cause. In all, the sample holds tens of thousands of clones, and approximately 94% of those were seen once. Roughly 0.7% of the sample belongs to the ten largest clones. The specimen sequenced was CD4+ T cells from blood. The receptor source for this set is a human donor with juvenile idiopathic arthritis.

The rearrangement links TRBV12-5 to TRBJ1-4, with 7 bases lining up with TRBD1. Germline V CDR1 and CDR2: LGHNT, FRNRAP. This CDR3 has 18 amino acids. V was pared by 2 bases and J by 5 bases, with 14 bases of the junction left unmatched. This CDR3 is CASGLLAAPGQQNEKLFF. The CDR3 DNA reads TGTGCTAGTGGTTTGTTGGCCGCTCCGGGACAGCAAAATGAAAAACTGTTTTTT.

The V gene is TRBV18, the J gene TRBJ1-6, with a weak D call TRBD1 (5 bases). This CDR3 has 16 residues. CDR1 is KGHSH and CDR2 is LQKENI in the germline V gene. V shed 3 bases and J shed 8 bases, with 17 bases lying between them. The CDR3 coding sequence is TGTGCCAGCTCACCGCGAGCCCGACAGTCCGATTCACCCCTCCACTTT. Its translation: CASSPRARQSDSPLHF.